This T cell receptor beta chain was recovered during a study of blood T cell repertoires in COVID-19. Study at large: Nucleic acid was either cDNA or gDNA, and it came from T cells, B-cell-depleted T cells, or PBMCs.

Researchers sorted participants into cohorts using their self-reported clinical history. Recovered participants had two consecutive negative NP/OP PCR tests, healthcare professional clearance, or symptom resolution. Only in-frame clones appear in the TCRdb table, and some are missing; sequencing was by immunoSEQ multiplex PCR. The sample has 150,000 to 200,000 clones; 70% to 90% are singletons. The germline V gene has CDR1 LNHDA and CDR2 SQIVND (reference sequence). The ends were cut back, 4 bases at V and 0 bases at J, with 16 bases in the middle. CDR3 length: 17 amino acids. This chain joins TRBV19 and TRBJ1-3, with D perhaps matching TRBD1 (5 bases). The TCR comes from a woman under 30 who had recovered from COVID-19. The sample was PBMCs or T cells enriched from blood (not recorded which). The CDR3 spells CASSRRGRGLSGNTIYF. Here the CDR3 DNA reads TGTGCCAGTAGTAGGAGGGGACGGGGACTCTCTGGAAACACCATATATTTT. Full variable domain (rest looked up from reference TRBV19 and TRBJ1-3): DGGITQSPKYLFRKEGQNVTLSCEQNLNHDAMYWYRQDPGQGLRLIYYSQIVNDFQKGDIAEGYSVSREKKESFPLTVTSAQKNPTAFYLCASSRRGRGLSGNTIYFGEGSWLTVV.